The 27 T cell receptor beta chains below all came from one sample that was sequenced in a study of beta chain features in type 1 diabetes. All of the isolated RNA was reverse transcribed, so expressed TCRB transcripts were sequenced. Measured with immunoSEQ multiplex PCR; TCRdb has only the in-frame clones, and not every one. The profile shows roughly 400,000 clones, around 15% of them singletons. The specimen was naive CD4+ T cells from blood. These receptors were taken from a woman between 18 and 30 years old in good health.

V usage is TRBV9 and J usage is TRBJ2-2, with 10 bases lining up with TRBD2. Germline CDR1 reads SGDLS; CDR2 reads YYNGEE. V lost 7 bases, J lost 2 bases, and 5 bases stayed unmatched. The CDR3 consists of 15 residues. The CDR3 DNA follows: TGTGCCAGCTCTGGACTAGCGGTTAACACCGGGGAGCTGTTTTTT. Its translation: CASSGLAVNTGELFF.

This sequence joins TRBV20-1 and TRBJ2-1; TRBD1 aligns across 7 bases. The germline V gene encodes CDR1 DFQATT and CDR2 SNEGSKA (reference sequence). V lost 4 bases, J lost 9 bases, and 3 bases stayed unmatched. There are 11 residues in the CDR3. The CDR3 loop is CSAKGGLEQFF. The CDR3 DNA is TGCAGTGCTAAAGGGGGCCTTGAGCAGTTCTTC.

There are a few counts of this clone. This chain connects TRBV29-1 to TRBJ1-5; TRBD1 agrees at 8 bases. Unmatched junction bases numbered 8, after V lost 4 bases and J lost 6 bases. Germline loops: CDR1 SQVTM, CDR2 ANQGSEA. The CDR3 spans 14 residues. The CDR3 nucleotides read TGCAGCGTTGGACGAGACAGGGGAGGTCAGCCCCAGCATTTT. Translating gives CSVGRDRGGQPQHF.

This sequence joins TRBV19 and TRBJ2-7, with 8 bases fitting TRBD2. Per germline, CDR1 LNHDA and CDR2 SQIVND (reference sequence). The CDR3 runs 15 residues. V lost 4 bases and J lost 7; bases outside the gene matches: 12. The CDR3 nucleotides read TGTGCCAGTAGTAAAGGACTAGCTGCCGGTGGTGAGCAGTACTTC. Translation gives CASSKGLAAGGEQYF. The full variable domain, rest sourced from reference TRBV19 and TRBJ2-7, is DGGITQSPKYLFRKEGQNVTLSCEQNLNHDAMYWYRQDPGQGLRLIYYSQIVNDFQKGDIAEGYSVSREKKESFPLTVTSAQKNPTAFYLCASSKGLAAGGEQYFGPGTRLTVT.

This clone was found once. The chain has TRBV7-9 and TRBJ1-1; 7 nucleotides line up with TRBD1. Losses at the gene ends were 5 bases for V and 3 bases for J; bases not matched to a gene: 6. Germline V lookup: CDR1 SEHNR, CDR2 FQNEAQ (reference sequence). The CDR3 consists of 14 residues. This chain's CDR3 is CASSPRQGYTEAFF. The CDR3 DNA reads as TGTGCCAGCAGCCCTAGACAGGGATACACTGAAGCTTTCTTT.

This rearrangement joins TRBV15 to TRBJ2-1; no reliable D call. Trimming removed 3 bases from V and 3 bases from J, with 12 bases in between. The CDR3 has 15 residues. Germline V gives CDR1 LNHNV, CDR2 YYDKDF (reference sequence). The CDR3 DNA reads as TGTGCCACCAGCAGCCGGTGGCAGGACTACAATGAGCAGTTCTTC. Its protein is CATSSRWQDYNEQFF.

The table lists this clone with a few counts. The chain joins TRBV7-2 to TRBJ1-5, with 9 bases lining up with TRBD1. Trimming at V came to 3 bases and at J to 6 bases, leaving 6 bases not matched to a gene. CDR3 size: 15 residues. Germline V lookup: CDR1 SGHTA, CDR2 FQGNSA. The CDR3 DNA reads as TGTGCCAGCAGCTTCGAACAGGGGGCGTTTCAGCCCCAGCATTTT. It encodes CASSFEQGAFQPQHF.

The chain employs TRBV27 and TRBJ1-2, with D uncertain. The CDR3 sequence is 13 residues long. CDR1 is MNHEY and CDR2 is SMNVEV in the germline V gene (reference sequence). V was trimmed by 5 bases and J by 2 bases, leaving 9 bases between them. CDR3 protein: CASSDTGNYGYTF. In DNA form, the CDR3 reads TGTGCCAGCAGTGATACGGGGAACTATGGCTACACCTTC.

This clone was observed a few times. The CDR3 sequence is CSVEGAYGYTF. CDR3 DNA: TGCAGCGTTGAAGGGGCCTATGGCTACACCTTC. V usage is TRBV29-1 and J usage is TRBJ1-2; D is ambiguous. The CDR3 runs 11 residues. Between the trimmed V and J ends, which lost 1 base and 4 bases, there was a span of 4 bases. Germline loops: CDR1 SQVTM, CDR2 ANQGSEA.

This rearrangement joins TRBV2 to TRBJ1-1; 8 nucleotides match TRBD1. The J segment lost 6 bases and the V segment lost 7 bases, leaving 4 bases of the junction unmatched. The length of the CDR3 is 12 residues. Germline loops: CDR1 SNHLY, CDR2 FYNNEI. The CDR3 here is CASKQGVSEAFF. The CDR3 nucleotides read TGTGCCAGCAAACAGGGGGTTTCTGAAGCTTTCTTT. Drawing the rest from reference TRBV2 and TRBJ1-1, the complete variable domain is EPEVTQTPSHQVTQMGQEVILRCVPISNHLYFYWYRQILGQKVEFLVSFYNNEISEKSEIFDDQFSVERPDGSNFTLKIRSTKLEDSAMYFCASKQGVSEAFFGQGTRLTVV.

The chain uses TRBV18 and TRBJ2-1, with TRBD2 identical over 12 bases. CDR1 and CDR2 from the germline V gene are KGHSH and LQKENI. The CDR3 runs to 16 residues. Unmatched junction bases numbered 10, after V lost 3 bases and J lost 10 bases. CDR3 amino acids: CASSPAPSGRESEQFF. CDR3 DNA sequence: TGTGCCAGCTCACCGGCCCCTAGCGGGAGGGAATCCGAGCAGTTCTTC.

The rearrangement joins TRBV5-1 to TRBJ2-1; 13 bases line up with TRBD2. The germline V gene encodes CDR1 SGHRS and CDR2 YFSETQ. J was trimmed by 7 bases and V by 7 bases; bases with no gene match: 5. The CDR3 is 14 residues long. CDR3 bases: TGCGCCAGCCTCGGACTAGCGGGAGCGAATGAGCAGTTCTTC. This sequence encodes CASLGLAGANEQFF.

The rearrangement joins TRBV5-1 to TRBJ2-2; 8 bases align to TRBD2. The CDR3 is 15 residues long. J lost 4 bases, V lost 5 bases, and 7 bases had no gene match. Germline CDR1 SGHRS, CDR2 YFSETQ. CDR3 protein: CASSKIAGSTGELFF. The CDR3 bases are TGCGCCAGCAGTAAAATAGCGGGAAGCACCGGGGAGCTGTTTTTT.

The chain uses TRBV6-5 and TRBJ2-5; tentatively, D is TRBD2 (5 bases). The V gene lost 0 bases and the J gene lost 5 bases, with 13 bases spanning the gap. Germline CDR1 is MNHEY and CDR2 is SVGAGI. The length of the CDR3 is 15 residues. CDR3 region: CASSYSWGRRETQYF. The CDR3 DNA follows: TGTGCCAGCAGTTACTCATGGGGTAGGAGGGAGACCCAGTACTTC.

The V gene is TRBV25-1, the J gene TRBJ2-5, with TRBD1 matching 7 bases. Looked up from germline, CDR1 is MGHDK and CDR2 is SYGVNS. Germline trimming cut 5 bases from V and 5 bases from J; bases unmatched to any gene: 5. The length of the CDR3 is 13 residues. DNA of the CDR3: TGTGCCAGCAGTAAAGGGGGCGGGGAGACCCAGTACTTC. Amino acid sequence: CASSKGGGETQYF. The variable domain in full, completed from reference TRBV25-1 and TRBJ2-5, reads EADIYQTPRYLVIGTGKKITLECSQTMGHDKMYWYQQDPGMELHLIHYSYGVNSTEKGDLSSESTVSRIRTEHFPLTLESARPSHTSQYLCASSKGGGETQYFGPGTRLLVL.

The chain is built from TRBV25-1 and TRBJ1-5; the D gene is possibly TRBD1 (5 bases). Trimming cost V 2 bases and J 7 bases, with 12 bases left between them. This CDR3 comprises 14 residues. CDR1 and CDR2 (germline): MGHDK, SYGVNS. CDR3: CASSEIGAGQPQHF. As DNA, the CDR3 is TGTGCCAGCAGTGAAATAGGGGCGGGACAGCCCCAGCATTTT.

CDR3 in amino acids: CASTKGDPGNEQFF. DNA for the CDR3: TGCGCCAGCACCAAAGGAGACCCGGGCAATGAGCAGTTCTTC. The chain has TRBV5-1 and TRBJ2-1; D uncertain. CDR1 is SGHRS and CDR2 is YFSETQ in the germline V gene. The CDR3 length is 14 residues. V was cut by 6 bases and J by 6 bases, with 16 bases left in between.

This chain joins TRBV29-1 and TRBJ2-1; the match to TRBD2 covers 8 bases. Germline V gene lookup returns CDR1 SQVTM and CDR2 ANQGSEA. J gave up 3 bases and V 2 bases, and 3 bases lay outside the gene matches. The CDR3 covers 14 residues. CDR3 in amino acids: CSVERTSFYNEQFF. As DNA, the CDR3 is TGCAGCGTTGAAAGGACTAGCTTCTACAATGAGCAGTTCTTC.

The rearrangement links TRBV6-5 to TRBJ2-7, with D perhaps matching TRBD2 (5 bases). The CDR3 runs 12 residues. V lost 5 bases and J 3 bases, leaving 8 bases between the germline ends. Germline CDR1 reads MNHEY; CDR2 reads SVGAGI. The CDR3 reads CASSHRGYEQYF. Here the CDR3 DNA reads TGTGCCAGCAGTCACCGGGGCTACGAGCAGTACTTC.

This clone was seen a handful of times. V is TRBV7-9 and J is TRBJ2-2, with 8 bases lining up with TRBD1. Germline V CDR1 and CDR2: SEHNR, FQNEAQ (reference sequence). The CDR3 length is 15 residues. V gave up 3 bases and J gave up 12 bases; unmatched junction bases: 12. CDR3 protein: CASSFSKEAGGKLFF. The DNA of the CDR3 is TGTGCCAGCAGCTTCTCCAAAGAGGCAGGGGGCAAGCTGTTTTTT. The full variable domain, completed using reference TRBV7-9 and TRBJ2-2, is DTGVSQNPRHKITKRGQNVTFRCDPISEHNRLYWYRQTLGQGPEFLTYFQNEAQLEKSRLLSDRFSAERPKGSFSTLEIQRTEQGDSAMYLCASSFSKEAGGKLFFGEGSRLTVL.

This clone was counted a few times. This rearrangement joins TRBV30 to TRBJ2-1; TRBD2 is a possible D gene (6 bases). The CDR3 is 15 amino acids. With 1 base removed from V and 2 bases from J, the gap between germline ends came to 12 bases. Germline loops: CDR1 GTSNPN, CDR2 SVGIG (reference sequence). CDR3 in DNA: TGTGCCTGGAGTGAGGCTAGCGTTGCCTACAATGAGCAGTTCTTC. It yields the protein CAWSEASVAYNEQFF.

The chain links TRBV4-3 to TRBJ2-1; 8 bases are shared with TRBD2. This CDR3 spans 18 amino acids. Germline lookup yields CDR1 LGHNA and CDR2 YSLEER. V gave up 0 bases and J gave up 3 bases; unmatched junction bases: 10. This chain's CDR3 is CASSQDGPSGQVYNEQFF. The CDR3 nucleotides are TGCGCCAGCAGCCAAGATGGGCCTAGCGGGCAAGTCTACAATGAGCAGTTCTTC.

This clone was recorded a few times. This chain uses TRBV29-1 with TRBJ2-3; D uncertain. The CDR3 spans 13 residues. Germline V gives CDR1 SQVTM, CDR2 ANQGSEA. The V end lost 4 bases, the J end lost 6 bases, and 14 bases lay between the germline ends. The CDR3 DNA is TGCAGCGTTGGGCTCGGTGTCGGGGATACGCAGTATTTT. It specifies CSVGLGVGDTQYF.

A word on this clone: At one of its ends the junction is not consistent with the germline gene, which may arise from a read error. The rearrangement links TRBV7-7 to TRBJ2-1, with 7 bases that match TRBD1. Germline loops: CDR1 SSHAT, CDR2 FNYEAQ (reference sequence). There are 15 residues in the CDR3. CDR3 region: CASSLQGGGYNEQFF. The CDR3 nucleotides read TGTGCTAGCAGCTTACAAGGGGGCGGTTACAATGAGCAGTTCTTC.

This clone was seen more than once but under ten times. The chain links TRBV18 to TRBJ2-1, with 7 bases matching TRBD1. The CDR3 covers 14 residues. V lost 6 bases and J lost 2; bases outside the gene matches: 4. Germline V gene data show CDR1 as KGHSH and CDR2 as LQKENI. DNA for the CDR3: TGTGCCAGCTCCCGACAGGGCACCTACAATGAGCAGTTCTTC. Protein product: CASSRQGTYNEQFF.

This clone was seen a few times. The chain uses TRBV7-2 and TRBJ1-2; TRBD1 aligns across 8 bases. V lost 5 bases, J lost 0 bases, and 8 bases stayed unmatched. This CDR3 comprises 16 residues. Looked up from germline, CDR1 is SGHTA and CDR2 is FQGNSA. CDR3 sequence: CASSPSGTGANYGYTF. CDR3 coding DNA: TGTGCCAGCAGCCCCTCCGGGACAGGAGCTAACTATGGCTACACCTTC. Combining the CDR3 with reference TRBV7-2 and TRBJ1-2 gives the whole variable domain GAGVSQSPSNKVTEKGKDVELRCDPISGHTALYWYRQSLGQGLEFLIYFQGNSAPDKSGLPSDRFSAERTGGSVSTLTIQRTQQEDSAVYLCASSPSGTGANYGYTFGSGTRLTVV.

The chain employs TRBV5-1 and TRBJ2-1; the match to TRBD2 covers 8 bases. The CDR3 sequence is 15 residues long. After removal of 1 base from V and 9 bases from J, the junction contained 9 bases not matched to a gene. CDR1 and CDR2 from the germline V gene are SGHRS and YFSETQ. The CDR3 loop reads CASSLRAGEYGEQFF. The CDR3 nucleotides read TGCGCCAGCAGCTTGCGAGCGGGAGAATACGGTGAGCAGTTCTTC.